These 11 T cell receptor beta chains were all obtained from the same sample, sequenced in a study of CD8+ T cells in alopecia areata (dated by TCRdb to 2017 to 2018). The method was the immunoSEQ multiplex PCR assay. For TCR sequencing, RNA was extracted from every sample and reverse transcribed into cDNA to serve as template. In TCRdb, the immuneACCESS table is reduced to in-frame sequences with V and J assigned. These tables do not hold every clone; where another copy was compared, an unresolved V gene accounts for under half, and the others remain unexplained. The sample table records about 120,000 clones; around 53% of these occur just once. The ten biggest clones cover roughly 0.45% of the sample. Sample time point, as interpreted from the label and publication: roughly 27 days on oral tofacitinib. This specimen's treatment or condition label, per the study, means: oral pan-JAK inhibitor, 5-10 mg twice daily.

Material: CD4+ T cells sorted from blood, obtained at week 4, from a patient treated with tofacitinib. These receptors were collected from a human donor with alopecia areata.

CDR3 amino acids: CASSQDRHNTEAFF. The CDR3 DNA follows: TGTGCCAGCAGTCAAGACAGGCATAACACTGAAGCTTTCTTT. V is TRBV11-1 and J is TRBJ1-1; TRBD1 might be the D (6 bases). Germline-derived CDR1 and CDR2 are SGHAT and FQDESV (reference sequence). The V and J ends lost 6 bases and 2 bases respectively, with 13 bases between them. There are 14 residues in the CDR3.

The chain carries TRBV29-1 and TRBJ1-4; TRBD1 is a possible D gene (6 bases). V lost 4 bases, J lost 4 bases, and 10 bases lay in between. Germline V gives CDR1 SQVTM, CDR2 ANQGSEA. This CDR3 is built from 13 residues. CDR3 region: CSVAGAGNEKLFF. DNA for the CDR3: TGCAGCGTTGCAGGGGCGGGTAATGAAAAACTGTTTTTT.

The CDR3 region is CAWSHGLASYNEQFF. The CDR3 nucleotides are TGTGCCTGGAGTCACGGACTAGCGTCCTACAATGAGCAGTTCTTC. The chain uses TRBV30 and TRBJ2-1, with TRBD2 matching 9 bases. V shed 2 bases and J 1 base; nucleotides not matched to a gene: 3. Germline V gene data show CDR1 as GTSNPN and CDR2 as SVGIG (reference sequence). This CDR3 has 15 residues.

This clone has only a few counts. The chain joins TRBV15 to TRBJ2-2; D is perhaps TRBD1 (6 bases). Germline CDR1 is LNHNV and CDR2 is YYDKDF (reference sequence). With 5 bases removed from V and 0 bases from J, the gap between germline ends came to 10 bases. This CDR3 region has 15 residues. CDR3 amino acids: CATSYGQPNTGELFF. CDR3 nucleotide sequence: TGTGCCACCAGCTATGGACAGCCGAACACCGGGGAGCTGTTTTTT.

The J gene is TRBJ1-5, the V gene TRBV27; the D gene is possibly TRBD1 (5 bases). The CDR3 is 13 amino acids. V lost 7 bases and J 12 bases, leaving 19 bases between the germline ends. The germline CDR1 and CDR2 sequences are MNHEY and SMNVEV (reference sequence). The CDR3 DNA follows: TGTGCCAGCACCTCGGCCCAGGGAAAGGTCCAGCATTTT. This encodes CASTSAQGKVQHF.

The chain carries TRBV30 and TRBJ2-7; 7 positions match TRBD1. Germline lookup yields CDR1 GTSNPN and CDR2 SVGIG (reference sequence). The CDR3 length is 11 residues. DNA of the CDR3: TGTGCACAAGGGACAGCTTACGAGCAGTACTTC. Translated: CAQGTAYEQYF.

The chain is built from TRBV4-1 and TRBJ2-4; D is unclear. Trimming left V 1 base short and J 2 bases short, with 12 bases between. CDR1 is MGHRA, CDR2 YSYEKL, per germline. The CDR3 totals 16 residues. The CDR3 region is CASSQGGILTKNIQYF. As DNA, the CDR3 is TGCGCCAGCAGCCAAGGGGGAATCCTGACCAAAAACATTCAGTACTTC.

The chain has TRBV23-1 and TRBJ2-1; 8 positions match TRBD2. TRBV23-1 is assigned to the ORF class and has an uncertain function. This CDR3 contains 18 residues. Trimming at V came to 0 bases and at J to 0 bases, leaving 7 bases not matched to a gene. CDR3 coding DNA: TGCGCCAGCAGTCAATCCAACGGGGGGGCCTCCTCCTACAATGAGCAGTTCTTC. It encodes CASSQSNGGASSYNEQFF.

This clone occurred a few times. This rearrangement joins TRBV30 to TRBJ2-7; D is possibly TRBD1 (5 bases). The germline V gene has CDR1 GTSNPN and CDR2 SVGIG (reference sequence). V shed 5 bases and J shed 5 bases, with 10 bases lying between them. The CDR3 consists of 11 residues. Written as DNA, the CDR3 is TGTGCCTGGGGACACGCCAACGAGCAGTACTTC. Translated, it gives CAWGHANEQYF.

J is TRBJ1-1 and V is TRBV4-1; no definite D call. This CDR3 spans 14 amino acids. Germline assignment: CDR1 MGHRA and CDR2 YSYEKL. The ends were cut back, 4 bases at V and 1 base at J, with 10 bases in the middle. CDR3 sequence (DNA): TGCGCCAGCAGCCCTGTTCAACGGAACACTGAAGCTTTCTTT. Protein sequence: CASSPVQRNTEAFF.

Here the CDR3 DNA reads TGTGCCAGCAGCTTAGATCCGGGGGCGCCCGGCTACACCTTC. Protein sequence: CASSLDPGAPGYTF. This rearrangement joins TRBV7-2 to TRBJ1-2; D perhaps matches TRBD1 (6 bases). The CDR3 is made up of 14 amino acids. The germline V gene has CDR1 SGHTA and CDR2 FQGNSA. Trimming took 1 base from V and 8 from J, leaving 14 bases between them.